This is a list of T cell receptor beta chains from one sample in a study of beta chain features in type 1 diabetes. TCRdb keeps only in-frame clones here, not all; method: immunoSEQ multiplex PCR. Found here are 600,000 to 650,000 clones, 15% to 17% of them singletons; the top ten hold 0.093%. The sample taken for sequencing was naive CD4+ T cells from blood. The receptors here all came from a man between 18 and 35 years old in good health. Both conserved end residues are trimmed from each CDR3.

j_gene,v_gene,CDR3aa
TRBJ2-1,TRBV27,ASRGLGGAPPLEGSYNEQF
TRBJ2-5,TRBV7-8,ASSPSGGGGEKTQY
TRBJ1-5,TRBV27,ASSLWPAGNQPQH
TRBJ2-5,TRBV4-1,ASRYREYGAQETQY
TRBJ1-1,TRBV4-3,ASSQAQDRMNTEAF
TRBJ2-3,TRBV5-1,ASSAPGGKDTQY
TRBJ1-1,TRBV7-6,ASSLAGANTEAF
TRBJ2-7,TRBV28,ASSFLSARGQY
TRBJ2-5,TRBV28,ASSVRGSQY
TRBJ2-3,TRBV7-3,ASSPRLAGYTDTQY
TRBJ1-1,TRBV2,ASSELEAF
TRBJ1-5,TRBV19,ASSGTGGNQPQH
TRBJ2-1,TRBV19,ASRPTSGNYNEQF
TRBJ2-1,TRBV10-3,AIRASSGGANEQF
TRBJ2-7,TRBV5-5,ASSLQQVTIYEQY
TRBJ2-1,TRBV5-6,ASSRDRHNEQF
TRBJ1-1,TRBV18,ASRGTGGPEAF
TRBJ2-1,TRBV7-9,ASSFSGAGPFSGNEQF
TRBJ2-1,TRBV7-2,ASSLVWQGGNEQF
TRBJ2-1,TRBV30,AWTGWGLHNEQF
TRBJ2-7,TRBV19,ASSKEGNYEQY
TRBJ2-3,TRBV14,ASSQEQGATDTQY
TRBJ2-3,TRBV2,ASSTSRPSGGASSTDTQY
TRBJ1-2,TRBV5-4,ASSLVISTGDYGYT
TRBJ1-1,TRBV2,ASKGGHWSNTEAF
TRBJ1-5,TRBV28,ASSSGNQPQH
TRBJ1-1,TRBV10-2,ASSDGRFENTEAF
TRBJ2-3,TRBV7-3,ASSLGGLKY
TRBJ2-3,TRBV5-6,ASTMPGLAAGTDTQY
TRBJ1-1,TRBV5-6,ASSPRGLWDTEAF
TRBJ2-1,TRBV4-3,ASSQEASGTYNEQF
TRBJ2-3,TRBV29-1,SVDASHTDTQY
TRBJ2-7,TRBV10-3,AIAGGDSYEQY
TRBJ2-2,TRBV9,ASSPGDRSTGELF
TRBJ1-5,TRBV29-1,SVAAYSNQPQH
TRBJ2-7,TRBV15,ATSRTWTGQIEQY
TRBJ2-5,TRBV7-2,ASSFLGRPQETQY
TRBJ2-3,TRBV2,ASRPGTVDLDTQY
TRBJ1-4,TRBV4-1,ASSQVLTGTGREKLF
TRBJ2-2,TRBV13,ASSSGLAGAVTGELF
TRBJ2-5,TRBV4-3,ASSQATGSETQY
TRBJ1-6,TRBV6-5,ASSYSDRFANSPLH
TRBJ1-2,TRBV5-1,ASSLDRGNGYT
TRBJ1-5,TRBV28,AGGWMGNQPQH